These 11 T cell receptor beta chains were sequenced from one sample in a study of cytomegalovirus exposure and HLA in healthy donors. This PCR relied on a set of 60 Vbeta primers and 13 Jbeta primers. Here immunoSEQ multiplex PCR was the method, and the copy in TCRdb shows in-frame clones only, minus some. The sample holds around 160,000 clones, roughly 80% seen once. The sample was PBMCs. These receptors were obtained from a man aged 40-55 years in good health and CMV-seropositive.

The rearrangement uses TRBV7-8 and TRBJ2-7; TRBD1 matches at 9 bases. The CDR3 length is 14 residues. Germline lookup yields CDR1 SGHVS and CDR2 FQNEAQ. The V gene end was trimmed by 5 bases and the J gene end by 4 bases; junction bases not matched to a gene: 6. The CDR3 reads CASSPWTGEYEQYF. The DNA of the CDR3 is TGTGCCAGCAGCCCGTGGACAGGGGAGTACGAGCAGTACTTC.

The chain carries TRBV28 and TRBJ1-1, with 9 positions matching TRBD1. Germline CDR1 and CDR2: MDHEN and SYDVKM. Trimming took 7 bases from V and 4 from J; bases not matched to a gene: 7. The CDR3 length is 14 residues. In nucleotides, the CDR3 is TGTGCCAGCATTCTACAGGGGGCCGGCACTGAAGCTTTCTTT. Translating gives CASILQGAGTEAFF. Filled out from reference TRBV28 and TRBJ1-1, the complete variable domain reads DVKVTQSSRYLVKRTGEKVFLECVQDMDHENMFWYRQDPGLGLRLIYFSYDVKMKEKGDIPEGYSVSREKKERFSLILESASTNQTSMYLCASILQGAGTEAFFGQGTRLTVV.

The chain couples TRBV5-5 to TRBJ2-2; TRBD2 agrees at 7 bases. Germline CDR1 reads SGHKS; CDR2 reads YYEKEE (reference sequence). V shed 3 bases and J 0 bases; nucleotides not matched to a gene: 11. CDR3 size: 18 residues. The DNA for the CDR3 is TGTGCCAGCAGCTCTCCCCCCCGGGGGAGGGCGAACACCGGGGAGCTGTTTTTT. Amino acids: CASSSPPRGRANTGELFF.

CDR3 nucleotides: TGTGCCAGCTCCCCATCAGGGGTGAGTGTCACAGATACGCAGTATTTT. It codes for CASSPSGVSVTDTQYF. The chain is built from TRBV18 and TRBJ2-3; TRBD1 is a possible D gene (6 bases). The CDR3 consists of 16 residues. The germline V gene encodes CDR1 KGHSH and CDR2 LQKENI. Trimming cost V 6 bases and J 2 bases, with 18 bases left between them.

The V gene is TRBV19, the J gene TRBJ1-5; TRBD1 matches 12 bases. The trim removed 6 bases at V and 6 bases at J, leaving 9 bases unmatched. The CDR3 is 16 amino acids. Germline-derived CDR1 and CDR2 are LNHDA and SQIVND (reference sequence). The CDR3 DNA follows: TGTGCCAGTAGCATGACGGGACAGGGGGCGGGTCAGCCCCAGCATTTT. Translation gives CASSMTGQGAGQPQHF.

J is TRBJ1-2 and V is TRBV4-3; D may be TRBD1 (5 bases). The CDR3 is 15 amino acids. The V gene's germline CDR1 is LGHNA and CDR2 YSLEER. V lost 0 bases to trimming and J lost 2 bases, with 10 bases between them. The CDR3 loop is CASSQDGQKNYGYTF. CDR3 DNA sequence: TGCGCCAGCAGCCAAGATGGACAAAAAAACTATGGCTACACCTTC.

This clone was seen more than once but under ten times. CDR3 bases: TGTGCCAGCAGTTCACCCCTCTTGGGGCGGGAAAGGGCCTACAATGAGCAGTTCTTC. Translated, it gives CASSSPLLGRERAYNEQFF. The chain couples TRBV28 to TRBJ2-1, with D possibly matching TRBD2 (6 bases). The V and J ends lost 4 bases and 2 bases respectively, with 24 bases between them. CDR1 and CDR2 from the germline V gene are MDHEN and SYDVKM. This CDR3 region has 19 residues. Supplemented by reference TRBV28 and TRBJ2-1, the full variable domain reads DVKVTQSSRYLVKRTGEKVFLECVQDMDHENMFWYRQDPGLGLRLIYFSYDVKMKEKGDIPEGYSVSREKKERFSLILESASTNQTSMYLCASSSPLLGRERAYNEQFFGPGTRLTVL.

The genes are TRBV6-5 and TRBJ2-1; 10 bases are a match to TRBD2. The length of the CDR3 is 15 residues. Germline CDR1 reads MNHEY; CDR2 reads SVGAGI. Trimming removed 5 bases from V and 7 bases from J; junction bases left unmatched: 8. CDR3 in amino acids: CASSAPSGRGNEQFF. Here the CDR3 DNA reads TGTGCCAGCAGTGCCCCTAGCGGGAGAGGGAATGAGCAGTTCTTC.

This chain connects TRBV9 to TRBJ1-1, with 10 bases that match TRBD1. Unmatched junction bases numbered 7, after V lost 0 bases and J lost 2 bases. CDR1 and CDR2 from the germline V gene are SGDLS and YYNGEE. This CDR3 comprises 17 residues. The CDR3 is CASSVGGGTGVNTEAFF. For the CDR3, the DNA is TGTGCCAGCAGCGTAGGTGGGGGGACAGGGGTTAACACTGAAGCTTTCTTT.

The chain recombines TRBV2 with TRBJ1-2, with 9 bases fitting TRBD1. CDR1 is SNHLY and CDR2 is FYNNEI in the germline V gene. V shed 7 bases and J 4 bases; nucleotides not matched to a gene: 13. The CDR3 runs to 16 residues. DNA for the CDR3: TGTGCCAGCACCTTAAGGACAGGGGCGGTAACCTATGGCTACACCTTC. Its translation: CASTLRTGAVTYGYTF.

The rearrangement uses TRBV5-1 and TRBJ2-1; TRBD2 agrees at 14 bases. Germline trimming cut 4 bases from V and 3 bases from J; bases unmatched to any gene: 15. CDR1 is SGHRS and CDR2 is YFSETQ in the germline V gene. The CDR3 consists of 20 residues. The DNA of the CDR3 is TGCGCCAGCAGCCCACGAGGGGGGACTAGCGGGAGTTCCGTCTACAATGAGCAGTTCTTC. Protein sequence: CASSPRGGTSGSSVYNEQFF.